The next 27 T cell receptor beta chains were all read from a single sample in a study of Ad26.COV2.S vaccination and SARS-CoV-2 variants. Profiled with immunoSEQ multiplex PCR; TCRdb holds only in-frame clones, not every one. The sample lists around 270,000 clones, roughly nine tenths seen once, with just under 3% in the top ten. Treatment denoted: about 20 received Ad26.COV2.S at low or high dose, single or two shots; about 5 received placebo; per-sample allocation not given. Specimen acquisition occurred on day 63 following the initial vaccine or placebo injection. Here the sequenced sample was peripheral blood, taken in a trial of Ad26.COV2.S vaccine versus placebo. The receptor source for this set is a person between 18 and 59 years old who received the Ad26.COV2.S COVID-19 vaccine or a placebo.

V is TRBV29-1 and J is TRBJ1-2; D unclear. This CDR3 is 12 amino acids long. Germline values: CDR1 SQVTM, CDR2 ANQGSEA. Between the trimmed V and J ends, which lost 5 bases and 0 bases, there was a span of 7 bases. The CDR3 here is CSVYTSNYGYTF. The CDR3 bases are TGCAGCGTTTACACTTCTAACTATGGCTACACCTTC.

The chain links TRBV30 to TRBJ1-6; no clear D. Germline assignment: CDR1 GTSNPN and CDR2 SVGIG (reference sequence). The CDR3 has 13 amino acids. With 0 bases removed from V and 9 bases from J, the gap between germline ends came to 9 bases. CDR3 DNA: TGTGCCTGGAGTGTAAAGCCCGGTTCACCCCTCCACTTT. Protein product: CAWSVKPGSPLHF.

This clone was detected only a few times. The CDR3 region has the DNA TGTGCCAGCAGGCAGGGGGGAGCTTTCCAAGAGACCCAGTACTTC. It is translated as CASRQGGAFQETQYF. The chain combines TRBV27 with TRBJ2-5, with a tentative D call TRBD1 (7 bases). There are 15 residues in the CDR3. The germline V and J ends were trimmed by 6 bases and 1 base, with 15 bases remaining between them. Germline CDR1 and CDR2: MNHEY and SMNVEV (reference sequence).

Only one count was recorded for this clone. The rearrangement links TRBV5-1 to TRBJ1-3; D is undetermined. The germline gives CDR1 SGHRS, CDR2 YFSETQ. The V end lost 0 bases, the J end lost 2 bases, and 9 bases lay between the germline ends. CDR3 size: 15 residues. This CDR3 is CASSLAGGAGNTIYF. In DNA, the CDR3 is TGCGCCAGCAGCTTGGCGGGAGGTGCTGGAAACACCATATATTTT.

This clone was detected once. V gene TRBV27 combines with J gene TRBJ1-5; D is unclear. Per the germline V gene, CDR1 is MNHEY and CDR2 is SMNVEV (reference sequence). Trimming stripped 3 bases from V and 0 bases from J, with 9 bases between. The CDR3 length is 15 residues. The CDR3 DNA is TGTGCCAGCAGTTTGATTCGGAATAGCAATCAGCCCCAGCATTTT. Protein: CASSLIRNSNQPQHF.

This clone has only a few counts. The CDR3 DNA reads as TGTGCCAGCAGTATGGGACAGGTTACTGAAGCTTTCTTT. Encoded protein: CASSMGQVTEAFF. The genes are TRBV6-2 or TRBV6-3 and TRBJ1-1; 8 bases match TRBD1. This CDR3 spans 13 amino acids. CDR1 is MNHEY and CDR2 is SVGEGT in the germline V gene. Germline trimming cut 5 bases from V and 5 bases from J; bases unmatched to any gene: 4.

The chain employs TRBV14 and TRBJ2-5; 7 nucleotides agree with TRBD2. CDR1 and CDR2 (germline): SGHDN, FVKESK. This CDR3 is 16 amino acids long. V shed 2 bases and J 1 base; nucleotides not matched to a gene: 7. CDR3 DNA sequence: TGTGCCAGCAGCCAATCTGGGCGGGGGTCCCAAGAGACCCAGTACTTC. It is translated as CASSQSGRGSQETQYF.

The chain employs TRBV4-3 and TRBJ1-3, with D maybe TRBD1 (6 bases). Germline V gene lookup returns CDR1 LGHNA and CDR2 YSLEER. The CDR3 is 17 residues long. The V end was cut by 1 base, the J end by 2 bases, with 15 bases between. Here the CDR3 reads CASSQAYRDLPGNTIYF. In nucleotides, the CDR3 is TGCGCCAGCAGCCAAGCCTACAGGGACTTGCCTGGAAACACCATATATTTT.

This chain uses TRBV24-1 with TRBJ2-7; TRBD1 aligns across 12 bases. V trimming: 7 bases; J trimming: 5 bases; junction bases outside the gene matches: 17. CDR3 size: 18 residues. CDR1 is KGHDR, CDR2 SFDVKD, per germline. Written as DNA, the CDR3 is TGTGCCACCAGCCGCCTGTATGCCGGGACAGGGGGCGGGAACGAGCAGTACGTC. Amino acids: CATSRLYAGTGGGNEQYV.

This rearrangement joins TRBV7-9 to TRBJ2-5, with TRBD2 matching over 11 bases. The germline V gene encodes CDR1 SEHNR and CDR2 FQNEAQ (reference sequence). This CDR3 contains 15 residues. Trimming cost V 4 bases and J 5 bases; bases outside gene matches: 6. The CDR3 DNA sequence: TGTGCCAGCAGCTCCTCTAGCGGGGGGTCGGAGACCCAGTACTTC. This gives the protein CASSSSSGGSETQYF.

The chain employs TRBV29-1 and TRBJ2-3; D perhaps matches TRBD2 (7 bases). Germline V gene sequence: CDR1 SQVTM, CDR2 ANQGSEA. The V gene lost 1 base and the J gene lost 3 bases, with 23 bases spanning the gap. The CDR3 consists of 18 residues. CDR3 DNA: TGCAGCGTTGAAGCGGGAGGTGATCTGGGGGGCCCTACAGATACGCAGTATTTT. It yields the protein CSVEAGGDLGGPTDTQYF.

The table lists this clone with a count of one. This sequence joins TRBV7-9 and TRBJ2-1, with D tentatively TRBD1 (6 bases). The CDR3 is 14 amino acids. Trimming removed 0 bases at V and 9 bases at J, with 12 bases between. Germline CDR1 is SEHNR and CDR2 is FQNEAQ (reference sequence). The CDR3 spells CASSLALTGSEQFF. CDR3 DNA: TGTGCCAGCAGCTTAGCCCTGACAGGTAGTGAGCAGTTCTTC.

The J gene is TRBJ1-2, the V gene TRBV4-1; 10 bases line up with TRBD1. Germline CDR1 MGHRA, CDR2 YSYEKL. This CDR3 spans 15 amino acids. J gave up 8 bases and V 0 bases, and 6 bases lay outside the gene matches. Here the CDR3 DNA reads TGCGCCAGCAGCCAAGAAGGGACAGGGGTTCGAGGCTACACCTTC. Translation: CASSQEGTGVRGYTF.

This clone was detected once. The chain links TRBV19 to TRBJ1-1; the D gene is possibly TRBD1 (6 bases). Germline CDR1 and CDR2: LNHDA and SQIVND (reference sequence). The V end lost 7 bases, the J end lost 9 bases, and 18 bases lay between the germline ends. This CDR3 spans 13 amino acids. The CDR3 reads CASNSNRVPQAFF. CDR3 DNA: TGTGCCAGTAATTCAAACAGGGTGCCGCAAGCTTTCTTT. Variable domain in full (rest from reference TRBV19 and TRBJ1-1): DGGITQSPKYLFRKEGQNVTLSCEQNLNHDAMYWYRQDPGQGLRLIYYSQIVNDFQKGDIAEGYSVSREKKESFPLTVTSAQKNPTAFYLCASNSNRVPQAFFGQGTRLTVV.

The J gene is TRBJ2-7, the V gene TRBV6-2 or TRBV6-3; D call uncertain. V gave up 3 bases and J gave up 5 bases, with 14 bases separating them. The CDR3 has 14 residues. In germline, CDR1 is MNHEY, CDR2 SVGEGT. CDR3 region: CASSYLPRSNEQYV. The CDR3 DNA reads as TGTGCCAGCAGTTATCTCCCTAGGAGCAACGAGCAGTACGTC.

The V gene is TRBV13, the J gene TRBJ1-3, with TRBD1 identical over 10 bases. J gave up 4 bases and V 4 bases, and 7 bases lay outside the gene matches. CDR3 length: 16 amino acids. Germline V gene data show CDR1 as PRHDT and CDR2 as FYEKMQ (reference sequence). The CDR3 protein is CASSSRDRGVGNTIYF. The DNA of the CDR3 is TGTGCCAGCAGCTCCCGGGACAGGGGCGTCGGAAACACCATATATTTT.

The chain uses TRBV7-9 and TRBJ2-4, with D hard to call. Germline V gene sequence: CDR1 SEHNR, CDR2 FQNEAQ (reference sequence). The CDR3 runs 12 residues. V dropped 0 bases and J dropped 8 bases, with 5 bases sitting between them. CDR3 coding DNA: TGTGCCAGCAGCTTAGCGTCGGACATTCAGTACTTC. It specifies CASSLASDIQYF.

The chain uses TRBV19 and TRBJ2-1, with 11 bases matching TRBD2. The CDR3 consists of 16 residues. Trimming removed 4 bases from V and 5 bases from J; junction bases left unmatched: 7. The V gene's germline CDR1 is LNHDA and CDR2 SQIVND (reference sequence). The chain's CDR3 is CASSTPGTSGNNEQFF. The DNA for the CDR3 is TGTGCCAGTAGTACCCCCGGGACTAGCGGTAACAATGAGCAGTTCTTC.

The chain links TRBV3-1 (or the pseudogene TRBV3-2) to TRBJ2-7; D gene unclear. V lost 1 base and J lost 0, with 4 bases in between. Germline values: CDR1 LGHDT, CDR2 YNNKEL (reference sequence). The CDR3 totals 13 residues. CDR3 bases: TGTGCCAGCAGCCAAGCGGCCTCCTACGAGCAGTACTTC. It is translated as CASSQAASYEQYF.

The chain recombines TRBV9 with TRBJ2-1, with 7 bases matching TRBD1. In germline, CDR1 is SGDLS, CDR2 YYNGEE. V lost 0 bases to trimming and J lost 0 bases; unmatched junction nucleotides: 3. CDR3 size: 16 residues. DNA of the CDR3: TGTGCCAGCAGCGTAGTGGGGACAGTCTCCTACAATGAGCAGTTCTTC. Protein sequence: CASSVVGTVSYNEQFF.

V usage is TRBV6-1 and J usage is TRBJ2-2; the match to TRBD1 covers 8 bases. The ends lost 3 bases at V and 4 bases at J; junction bases unmatched: 4. This CDR3 is built from 15 residues. Germline-derived CDR1 and CDR2 are MNHNS and SASEGT. The CDR3, as DNA: TGTGCCAGCAGTGACCTCACAGGGGGCACCGGGGAGCTGTTTTTT. Residues: CASSDLTGGTGELFF.

This clone came up once. The rearrangement links TRBV18 to TRBJ1-2; 8 positions agree with TRBD1. Unmatched junction bases numbered 12, after V lost 2 bases and J lost 7 bases. The CDR3 is 16 amino acids. Germline V CDR1 and CDR2: KGHSH, LQKENI. The CDR3 loop reads CASSPRQQGVETGYTF. DNA for the CDR3: TGTGCCAGCTCACCAAGGCAACAGGGGGTTGAAACTGGCTACACCTTC.

J is TRBJ2-3 and V is TRBV5-1, with TRBD2 identical over 9 bases. CDR1 and CDR2 (germline): SGHRS, YFSETQ. CDR3 length: 15 residues. Germline trimming cut 4 bases from V and 6 bases from J; bases unmatched to any gene: 9. CDR3 bases: TGCGCCAGCAGCCCCGCCGGGACTAGCAGTGATACGCAGTATTTT. Translated, it gives CASSPAGTSSDTQYF.

The genes are TRBV5-6 and TRBJ2-7; 12 bases align to TRBD2. Germline trimming cut 4 bases from V and 0 bases from J; bases unmatched to any gene: 2. The CDR3 spans 15 residues. CDR1 is SGHDT and CDR2 is YYEEEE in the germline V gene. The CDR3 spells CASSLLAGGSYEQYV. In nucleotides, the CDR3 is TGTGCCAGCAGCCTACTAGCGGGAGGCTCCTACGAGCAGTACGTC.

The chain uses TRBV5-4 and TRBJ2-7; D is tentatively TRBD1 or TRBD2 (5 bases each). The CDR3 runs to 14 residues. Germline loops: CDR1 SGHNT, CDR2 YYREEE (reference sequence). Deletions cut 0 bases from V and 3 bases from J, with 10 bases between. The CDR3, as DNA: TGTGCCAGCAGCTTGGACGGGGCGTTCTACGAGCAGTACTTC. Translating it yields CASSLDGAFYEQYF.

The J gene is TRBJ2-7, the V gene TRBV7-8, with TRBD1 as a possible D gene (6 bases). This CDR3 has 15 amino acids. Trimming took off 0 bases at V and 3 bases at J, with 12 bases between the two ends. Germline V gives CDR1 SGHVS, CDR2 FQNEAQ. The CDR3, as DNA: TGTGCCAGCAGCTTAGCGAGTTCAGGGGTCTACGAGCAGTACGTC. It yields the protein CASSLASSGVYEQYV.

This chain joins TRBV7-9 and TRBJ2-2, with D maybe TRBD2 (6 bases). The V end was cut by 5 bases, the J end by 0 bases, with 13 bases between. The germline CDR1 and CDR2 sequences are SEHNR and FQNEAQ (reference sequence). The CDR3 has 16 residues. For the CDR3, the DNA is TGTGCCAGCAGCACCCGACTAGAGTCGAACACCGGGGAGCTGTTTTTT. It is translated as CASSTRLESNTGELFF.